This record concerns one T cell receptor (beta chain) sequence. As yet, its antigen is unknown. The V gene's germline CDR1 is SGHTA and CDR2 FQGNSA. V shed 3 bases, J shed 5 bases, and the junction held 8 bases outside the gene matches. This CDR3 is 15 amino acids long. This entry is derived from a study of stem cell transplantation in POMP-related autoinflammatory disease. Only in-frame clones appear in the TCRdb table, and some are missing; sequencing was by immunoSEQ multiplex PCR. The repertoire has 9,000 to 10,000 clones, 79% of them found once; the top ten carry just over 4.5%. Overall study findings and caveats: In PRAID patients, the number of distinct TRB V-J gene pairings was restricted. Across all analyzed T-cell subsets, patients with PRAID tended toward reduced diversity and increased clonality.

PRAID featured prominent immunodeficiency. The V gene is TRBV7-2, the J gene TRBJ2-5; 8 bases align to TRBD1. This TCR came from a human patient with POMP-related autoinflammation and immune dysregulation (PRAID). The graft donor may have contributed some T cells. Sequenced material: CD4+ T cells from PBMCs, taken after stem cell transplantation. The CDR3: CASSFPGGAGETQYF. The CDR3, as DNA: TGTGCCAGCAGCTTTCCAGGGGGCGCGGGGGAGACCCAGTACTTC.